This entry describes one T cell receptor (beta chain). This sample stems from a study of regulatory T cells in long-lasting Graves disease. Arm-PCR of CDR3 regions with iRepertoire HTBI primers generated TCR beta libraries. TCRdb processed the multiplex PCR reads anew with MiXCR; each CDR3 protein has one entry. The sample holds 400,000 to 500,000 distinct CDR3 sequences, approximately 22% seen once. Described time point: persistent/refractory GD, antithyroid drugs over 5 years with positive TRAb. The TCR library was made from RNA that had been extracted from PBMCs in TRIzol. Trimming took off 4 bases at V and 4 bases at J, with 16 bases between the two ends. Germline V gives CDR1 SGHTA, CDR2 FQGTGA. This CDR3 is 16 amino acids long.

The clonotype comes from a female donor with Graves disease. The sequencing here drew on peripheral blood mononuclear cells (PBMCs), taken when the disease was refractory, from a patient treated with antithyroid drugs. This sequence joins TRBV7-3 and TRBJ2-2; D might be TRBD1 (6 bases). CDR3 bases: TGTGCCAGCAGCTCCGGCCAGGGGTCTTTCACCGGGGAGCTGTTTTTT. It specifies CASSSGQGSFTGELFF.